The clone carrying this TCR beta chain was detected a few times. Antigen unknown. The CDR3 totals 14 residues. Between the trimmed V and J ends, which lost 5 bases and 9 bases, there was a span of 17 bases. Germline values: CDR1 LNHNV, CDR2 YYDKDF (reference sequence). The sample originates from a study of T cell repertoires in cytomegalovirus infection. TCRdb used MiXCR to reprocess the reads, holding one entry per CDR3 protein. Among tens of thousands of distinct CDR3 sequences listed, 15% to 25% were seen once. The chain links TRBV15 to TRBJ2-1; a weak D match, TRBD2 (7 bases). This TCR derives from a human donor in good health (CMV status not recorded). Some clones in this sample may be carry-over from other donors' samples. The sample consisted of CD8+ T cells from cultured PBMCs, taken from culture after CMV antigen stimulation. The CDR3 bases are TGTGCCACCAGCGTGTTCCGGGGGGCGGGTGAGCAGTTCTTC. Translating it yields CATSVFRGAGEQFF.